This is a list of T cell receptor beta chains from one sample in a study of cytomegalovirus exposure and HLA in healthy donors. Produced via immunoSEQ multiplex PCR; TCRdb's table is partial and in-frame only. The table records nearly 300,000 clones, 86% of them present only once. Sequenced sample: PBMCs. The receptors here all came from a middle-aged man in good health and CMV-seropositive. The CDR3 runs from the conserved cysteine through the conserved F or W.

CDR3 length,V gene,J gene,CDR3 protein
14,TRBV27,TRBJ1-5,CASSFGGNNQPQHF
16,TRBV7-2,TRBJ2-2,CASSFPRTGATGELFF
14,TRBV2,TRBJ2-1,CASREREGYNEQFF
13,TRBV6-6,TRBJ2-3,CASEGLATDTQYF
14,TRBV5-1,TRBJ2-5,CASSSDRGQETQYF
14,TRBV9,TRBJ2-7,CASSVGGGGYEQYF
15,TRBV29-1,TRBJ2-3,CSVEWQREDADTQYF
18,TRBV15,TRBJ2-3,CATSRDAATSGSWDTQYF
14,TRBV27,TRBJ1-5,CASSRDTSNQPQHF
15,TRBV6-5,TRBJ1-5,CASKPTGGGGQPQHF
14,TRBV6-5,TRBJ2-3,CASSYAPQGHTQYF
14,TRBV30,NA,CAWSGERESIEQYF
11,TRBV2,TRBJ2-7,CASSPHYEQYF
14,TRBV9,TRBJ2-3,CASSDPGSTDTQYF
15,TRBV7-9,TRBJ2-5,CASSLSLALQETQYF
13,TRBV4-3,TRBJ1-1,CASSQSGQLEAFF
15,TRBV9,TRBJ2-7,CASSVSLADNYEQYF
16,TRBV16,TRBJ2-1,CASSQSLGQAYNEQFF
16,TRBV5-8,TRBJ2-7,CASSPAAGGSYREQYF
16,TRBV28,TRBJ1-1,CASSLLTGGGLTEAFF
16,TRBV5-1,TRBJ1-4,CASSRGGVSANEKLFF
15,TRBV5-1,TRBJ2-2,CASSVGQGGTGELFF
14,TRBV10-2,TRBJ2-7,CASRGGRGSYEQYF
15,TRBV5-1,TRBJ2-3,CASSDYRGSTDTQYF
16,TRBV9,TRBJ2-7,CASSPQISLGALEQYF
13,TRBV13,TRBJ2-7,CASSNGTAYEQYF
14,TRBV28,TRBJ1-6,CASSLTGGGSPLHF
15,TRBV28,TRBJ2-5,CASSVSSAGKETQYF
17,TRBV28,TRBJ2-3,CASSTPTSGRSRDTQYF
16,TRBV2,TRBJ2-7,CASSEAGLAGGNEQYF
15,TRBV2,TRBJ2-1,CAGRVTSGRNNEQFF
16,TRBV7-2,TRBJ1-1,CASSLIAGGMNTEAFF